A single sample is the source of the 28 T cell receptor beta chains below, sequenced in a study of shared clonotypes between healthy human individuals. The data were produced by immunoSEQ multiplex PCR, yet TCRdb's version contains in-frame clones alone and is incomplete. This table has around 1.1 million clones, roughly 77% appearing once. Sequenced: memory CD4+ T cells from PBMCs. The subset denotes: CD45RA-negative fraction. The receptors were gathered from a man younger than 35 in good health. Some clones in this sample may be carry-over from other donors' samples.

Worth noting for this clone: Compared with germline, one end of the junction differs, possibly owing to a read error. The V call is TRBV11-2, the J call TRBJ2-5; 7 nucleotides match TRBD2. Per the germline V gene, CDR1 is SGHAT and CDR2 is FQNNGV. This CDR3 is built from 15 residues. Written as DNA, the CDR3 is TGTGCCAGCAGCTTAGCGGGAGGAACCCAAGCGACCCAGTACTTC. As protein: CASSLAGGTQATQYF.

V and J are TRBV5-1 and TRBJ2-6; D is ambiguous. This CDR3 has 14 amino acids. Germline loops: CDR1 SGHRS, CDR2 YFSETQ. Trimming stripped 4 bases from V and 0 bases from J, with 5 bases between. As DNA, the CDR3 is TGCGCCAGCAGCGTAACCTCTGGGGCCAACGTCCTGACTTTC. It specifies CASSVTSGANVLTF. The complete variable domain, with remaining parts taken from reference TRBV5-1 and TRBJ2-6, reads KAGVTQTPRYLIKTRGQQVTLSCSPISGHRSVSWYQQTPGQGLQFLFEYFSETQRNKGNFPGRFSGRQFSNSRSEMNVSTLELGDSALYLCASSVTSGANVLTFGAGSRLTVL.

Only a few counts were recorded for this clone. J is TRBJ1-2 and V is TRBV10-3; 10 positions match TRBD1. V lost 2 bases, J lost 3 bases, and 9 bases stayed unmatched. The germline V gene encodes CDR1 ENHRY and CDR2 SYGVKD. The CDR3 is made up of 17 amino acids. The CDR3 region is CAISEGRWDRGYYGYTF. In nucleotides, the CDR3 is TGTGCCATCAGTGAGGGACGCTGGGACAGGGGTTACTATGGCTACACCTTC.

As concerns this clone: The germline gene is not matched at one end of the junction; a read error may be the cause. The rearrangement links TRBV4-3 to TRBJ2-5; D is ambiguous. The CDR3 sequence is 13 residues long. Germline loops: CDR1 LGHNA, CDR2 YSLEER. CDR3 loop: CAGSHGSQETQYF. The CDR3 coding sequence is TGCGCCGGCAGCCATGGCAGCCAAGAGACCCAGTACTTC.

Details on this clone: Distinct nucleotide sequences in the sample also encode this CDR3. The chain couples TRBV7-9 to TRBJ2-5, with D perhaps TRBD2 (6 bases). CDR3 length: 12 amino acids. Between the trimmed V and J ends, which lost 3 bases and 5 bases, there was a span of 7 bases. CDR1 and CDR2 (germline): SEHNR, FQNEAQ (reference sequence). The CDR3 nucleotides are TGTGCCAGCAGCTTCGGGGGTGAGACCCAGTACTTC. Protein sequence: CASSFGGETQYF. Drawing the rest from reference TRBV7-9 and TRBJ2-5, the complete variable domain is DTGVSQNPRHKITKRGQNVTFRCDPISEHNRLYWYRQTLGQGPEFLTYFQNEAQLEKSRLLSDRFSAERPKGSFSTLEIQRTEQGDSAMYLCASSFGGETQYFGPGTRLLVL.

The chain joins TRBV29-1 to TRBJ2-2; D is unclear. Germline CDR1 is SQVTM and CDR2 is ANQGSEA. The germline V and J ends were trimmed by 4 bases and 4 bases, with 16 bases remaining between them. The CDR3 is made up of 15 amino acids. CDR3 DNA: TGCAGCGTTGGAAAGGGCCGAGTTGCCACCGGGGAGCTGTTTTTT. It codes for CSVGKGRVATGELFF.

J is TRBJ2-7 and V is TRBV5-8, with 9 bases matching TRBD1. The V and J ends lost 4 bases and 2 bases, in that order; junction bases with no gene match: 4. Germline V gene lookup returns CDR1 SGHTS and CDR2 YDEGEE. The CDR3 covers 14 residues. The CDR3 is CASSLGTGPYEQYF. CDR3 in DNA: TGTGCCAGCAGCCTAGGGACAGGGCCCTACGAGCAGTACTTC. Complete variable domain (other parts from reference TRBV5-8 and TRBJ2-7): EAGVTQSPTHLIKTRGQQATLRCSPISGHTSVYWYQQALGLGLQFLLWYDEGEERNRGNFPPRFSGRQFPNYSSELNVNALELEDSALYLCASSLGTGPYEQYFGPGTRLTVT.

The gene calls are TRBV5-1 and TRBJ2-1; 16 bases match TRBD2. The ends lost 3 bases at V and 9 bases at J; junction bases unmatched: 9. The CDR3 contains 17 residues. The V gene's germline CDR1 is SGHRS and CDR2 YFSETQ. This CDR3 is CASSWGLAGGMPVEQFF. In nucleotides, the CDR3 is TGCGCCAGCAGCTGGGGACTAGCGGGAGGGATGCCGGTTGAGCAGTTCTTC.

The J gene is TRBJ1-4, the V gene TRBV29-1; TRBD1 agrees at 9 bases. There are 13 residues in the CDR3. CDR1 is SQVTM and CDR2 is ANQGSEA in the germline V gene. The J segment lost 8 bases and the V segment lost 7 bases, leaving 8 bases of the junction unmatched. The CDR3 reads CSAHRQGGEKLFF. The CDR3 DNA follows: TGCAGCGCACACCGACAGGGGGGGGAAAAACTGTTTTTT.

This clone was counted only a few times. The rearrangement links TRBV10-2 to TRBJ2-5, with TRBD2 identical over 7 bases. The CDR3 covers 15 residues. J gave up 5 bases and V 4 bases, and 10 bases lay outside the gene matches. CDR1 WSHSY and CDR2 SAAADI come from the germline V gene. Here the CDR3 reads CASSGRRERLETQYF. For the CDR3, the DNA is TGCGCCAGCAGTGGTCGGCGGGAGCGGTTGGAGACCCAGTACTTC.

Concerning this clone: Germline and junction disagree at one end, which may indicate a read error. The V gene is TRBV18, the J gene TRBJ2-6; 7 bases are a match to TRBD1. The CDR3 is 17 amino acids. Germline-derived CDR1 and CDR2 are KGHSH and LQKENI. The CDR3 nucleotides read TGTGCCAGCTCACCACCGCTCAGGGACAGTGGGACCAACGTCCTGACTTTC. Translation gives CASSPPLRDSGTNVLTF. The entire variable domain, with the rest obtained from reference TRBV18 and TRBJ2-6, is as follows: NAGVMQNPRHLVRRRGQEARLRCSPMKGHSHVYWYRQLPEEGLKFMVYLQKENIIDESGMPKERFSAEFPKEGPSILRIQQVVRGDSAAYFCASSPPLRDSGTNVLTFGAGSRLTVL.

V is TRBV27 and J is TRBJ2-5; 12 bases agree with TRBD2. CDR3 length equals 16 residues. The V gene's germline CDR1 is MNHEY and CDR2 SMNVEV (reference sequence). Trimming removed 2 bases from V and 2 bases from J; junction bases left unmatched: 3. The CDR3 bases are TGTGCCAGCAGTTTAAGGACTAGCGGGGATCAAGAGACCCAGTACTTC. Encoded protein: CASSLRTSGDQETQYF.

This clone was detected only a few times. Here the CDR3 reads CASSQGSNQPQHF. The CDR3 DNA sequence: TGCGCCAGCAGCCAAGGGAGCAATCAGCCCCAGCATTTT. This chain uses TRBV4-1 with TRBJ1-5; D unresolved. Germline V CDR1 and CDR2: MGHRA, YSYEKL. The V end was cut by 1 base, the J end by 1 base, with 2 bases between. This CDR3 spans 13 amino acids.

The rearrangement links TRBV11-2 to TRBJ2-7; 9 bases agree with TRBD2. Germline assignment: CDR1 SGHAT and CDR2 FQNNGV. The CDR3 length is 18 residues. J lost 5 bases, V lost 6 bases, and 20 bases had no gene match. The CDR3 DNA reads as TGTGCCAGCAGGCTACTGGCTAGCGGGACAAGAACCCCCCACGAGCAGTACTTC. It yields the protein CASRLLASGTRTPHEQYF. The full variable domain, rest sourced from reference TRBV11-2 and TRBJ2-7, is EAGVAQSPRYKIIEKRQSVAFWCNPISGHATLYWYQQILGQGPKLLIQFQNNGVVDDSQLPKDRFSAERLKGVDSTLKIQPAKLEDSAVYLCASRLLASGTRTPHEQYFGPGTRLTVT.

V usage is TRBV29-1 and J usage is TRBJ1-1; D is perhaps TRBD1 (5 bases). The CDR3 runs to 14 residues. Trimming pared 7 bases from V and 1 base from J, leaving 16 bases between. Germline CDR1 reads SQVTM; CDR2 reads ANQGSEA. DNA of the CDR3: TGCAGCGGCGGTAGGGCAGGGAGGAACACTGAAGCTTTCTTT. Its protein is CSGGRAGRNTEAFF.

The V call is TRBV7-9, the J call TRBJ1-3, with D uncertain. The V gene's germline CDR1 is SEHNR and CDR2 FQNEAQ (reference sequence). The CDR3 length is 14 residues. Trimming took 5 bases from V and 8 from J, leaving 16 bases between them. DNA of the CDR3: TGTGCCAGCAGCCTTACTTCGACGGCGGACACCATATATTTT. Amino acids: CASSLTSTADTIYF.

This clone has only one observation. This chain uses TRBV18 with TRBJ2-7; the match to TRBD1 covers 8 bases. Germline trimming cut 1 base from V and 4 bases from J; bases unmatched to any gene: 12. The germline CDR1 and CDR2 sequences are KGHSH and LQKENI. The length of the CDR3 is 17 residues. CDR3 in DNA: TGTGCCAGCTCACCACTTCAGGGGGCGGGCGGCCTATACGAGCAGTACTTC. It is translated as CASSPLQGAGGLYEQYF. Filled out from reference TRBV18 and TRBJ2-7, the complete variable domain reads NAGVMQNPRHLVRRRGQEARLRCSPMKGHSHVYWYRQLPEEGLKFMVYLQKENIIDESGMPKERFSAEFPKEGPSILRIQQVVRGDSAAYFCASSPLQGAGGLYEQYFGPGTRLTVT.

V and J are TRBV10-3 and TRBJ2-1, with D perhaps matching TRBD2 (5 bases). Germline V gives CDR1 ENHRY, CDR2 SYGVKD. V lost 1 base to trimming and J lost 4 bases, with 14 bases between them. The CDR3 contains 16 residues. The CDR3 region is CAISEWRSGDYNEQFF. CDR3 bases: TGTGCCATCAGTGAGTGGAGGAGCGGAGATTACAATGAGCAGTTCTTC.

The CDR3 nucleotides are TGTGCCAGTACCCGGTGGGCGGGAACTAATGAAAAACTGTTTTTT. Its translation is CASTRWAGTNEKLFF. The chain joins TRBV19 to TRBJ1-4; D remains unclear. The CDR3 has 15 residues. Germline CDR1 reads LNHDA; CDR2 reads SQIVND (reference sequence). V was pared by 7 bases and J by 1 base, with 13 bases between.

V usage is TRBV28 and J usage is TRBJ2-1; 9 nucleotides agree with TRBD2. Germline V gives CDR1 MDHEN, CDR2 SYDVKM. This CDR3 region has 15 residues. V gave up 7 bases and J gave up 7 bases; unmatched junction bases: 11. This chain's CDR3 is CASTGAGGPRNEQFF. The CDR3 bases are TGTGCCAGCACCGGCGCGGGAGGGCCAAGGAATGAGCAGTTCTTC.

The chain joins TRBV6-5 to TRBJ2-5; perhaps D is TRBD1 or TRBD2 (5 bases each). The CDR3 has 15 residues. Germline CDR1 reads MNHEY; CDR2 reads SVGAGI. V lost 8 bases and J lost 0, with 16 bases in between. The CDR3, as DNA: TGTGCCAGCCGACGGGACGGGGTTCACCAAGAGACCCAGTACTTC. Translation gives CASRRDGVHQETQYF.

The V call is TRBV6-6, the J call TRBJ1-2, with TRBD1 identical over 9 bases. CDR1 is MNHNY and CDR2 is SVGAGI in the germline V gene (reference sequence). With V trimmed by 8 bases and J by 4 bases, 8 bases remained unmatched. The CDR3 is 14 residues long. CDR3 amino acids: CASARDRAPYGYTF. The CDR3 coding sequence is TGTGCCAGCGCCCGGGACAGGGCTCCCTATGGCTACACCTTC.

The V gene is TRBV5-1, the J gene TRBJ2-3; D may match TRBD1 or TRBD2 (5 bases each). Trimming left V 3 bases short and J 0 bases short, with 11 bases between. The CDR3 is 15 residues long. Germline CDR1 reads SGHRS; CDR2 reads YFSETQ. Written as DNA, the CDR3 is TGCGCCAGCAGCTCTCGGGACGTTAGCACAGATACGCAGTATTTT. This codes for CASSSRDVSTDTQYF. The whole variable domain, filled in from reference TRBV5-1 and TRBJ2-3, reads KAGVTQTPRYLIKTRGQQVTLSCSPISGHRSVSWYQQTPGQGLQFLFEYFSETQRNKGNFPGRFSGRQFSNSRSEMNVSTLELGDSALYLCASSSRDVSTDTQYFGPGTRLTVL.

The CDR3 reads CASSYDRLGNQPQHF. The CDR3 bases are TGTGCCAGCAGTTACGACAGACTTGGCAATCAGCCCCAGCATTTT. The V and J genes are TRBV6-5 and TRBJ1-5; possible D gene TRBD1, 5 bases. The CDR3 sequence is 15 residues long. The germline V and J ends were trimmed by 2 bases and 2 bases, with 10 bases remaining between them. Per the germline V gene, CDR1 is MNHEY and CDR2 is SVGAGI.

V usage is TRBV5-8 and J usage is TRBJ2-2; a weak D match, TRBD1 (6 bases). The ends were cut back, 0 bases at V and 1 base at J, with 10 bases in the middle. The germline V gene has CDR1 SGHTS and CDR2 YDEGEE. There are 16 residues in the CDR3. The CDR3 sequence is CASSLDPRGNTGELFF. The DNA of the CDR3 is TGTGCCAGCAGCTTGGACCCCAGGGGGAACACCGGGGAGCTGTTTTTT. Supplemented by reference TRBV5-8 and TRBJ2-2, the full variable domain reads EAGVTQSPTHLIKTRGQQATLRCSPISGHTSVYWYQQALGLGLQFLLWYDEGEERNRGNFPPRFSGRQFPNYSSELNVNALELEDSALYLCASSLDPRGNTGELFFGEGSRLTVL.

The gene calls are TRBV5-8 and TRBJ2-1; TRBD2 aligns across 7 bases. V was clipped by 6 bases and J by 2 bases; unmatched bases: 5. The germline gives CDR1 SGHTS, CDR2 YDEGEE. The CDR3 is made up of 14 amino acids. CDR3 residues: CASNSGPAYNEQFF. For the CDR3, the DNA is TGTGCCAGCAATAGCGGGCCAGCCTACAATGAGCAGTTCTTC. Using reference TRBV5-8 and TRBJ2-1 for the parts outside the CDR3, the full variable domain is EAGVTQSPTHLIKTRGQQATLRCSPISGHTSVYWYQQALGLGLQFLLWYDEGEERNRGNFPPRFSGRQFPNYSSELNVNALELEDSALYLCASNSGPAYNEQFFGPGTRLTVL.

V and J are TRBV30 and TRBJ2-3; D might be TRBD1 (6 bases). This CDR3 is 13 amino acids long. V lost 6 bases and J 3 bases, leaving 13 bases between the germline ends. From germline, CDR1 is GTSNPN and CDR2 SVGIG (reference sequence). The CDR3 DNA is TGTGCCTGCAACAGGGCTCGTACAGATACGCAGTATTTT. Its protein is CACNRARTDTQYF.

This clone came up a few times. The chain links TRBV15 to TRBJ1-3; possible D gene TRBD1, 6 bases. The CDR3 consists of 16 residues. V shed 2 bases and J shed 2 bases, with 13 bases lying between them. Germline CDR1 reads LNHNV; CDR2 reads YYDKDF (reference sequence). Here the CDR3 DNA reads TGTGCCACCAGCAGACAATCGACAGGTACTGGAAACACCATATATTTT. Its protein is CATSRQSTGTGNTIYF.